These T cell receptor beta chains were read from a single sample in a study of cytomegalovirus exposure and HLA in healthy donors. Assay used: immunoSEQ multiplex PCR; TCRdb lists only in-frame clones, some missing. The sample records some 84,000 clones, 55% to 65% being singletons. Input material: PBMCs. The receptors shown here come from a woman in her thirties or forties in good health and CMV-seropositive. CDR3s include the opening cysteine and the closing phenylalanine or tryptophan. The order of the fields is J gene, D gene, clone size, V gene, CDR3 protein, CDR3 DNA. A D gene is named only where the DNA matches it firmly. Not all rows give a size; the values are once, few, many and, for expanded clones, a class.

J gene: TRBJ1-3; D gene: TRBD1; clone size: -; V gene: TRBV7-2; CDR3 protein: CASSLAGTEGQHISGNTIYF; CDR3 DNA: TGTGCCAGCAGCTTAGCTGGAACTGAGGGACAGCATATCTCTGGAAACACCATATATTTT
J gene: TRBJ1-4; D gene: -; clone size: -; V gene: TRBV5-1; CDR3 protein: CASSLGQGNEKLFF; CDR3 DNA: TGCGCCAGCAGCTTGGGGCAGGGGAATGAAAAACTGTTTTTT
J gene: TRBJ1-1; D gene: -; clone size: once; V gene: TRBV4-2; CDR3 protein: CASSQGREGMNTEAFF; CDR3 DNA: TGTGCCAGCAGCCAAGGGAGGGAGGGAATGAACACTGAAGCTTTCTTT
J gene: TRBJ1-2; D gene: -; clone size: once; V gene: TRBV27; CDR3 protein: CASSRTRTHYGYTF; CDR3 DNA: TGTGCCAGCAGCCGGACAAGGACACACTATGGCTACACCTTC
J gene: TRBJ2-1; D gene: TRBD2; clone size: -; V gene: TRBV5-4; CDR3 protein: CASSPPGLGGNNEQFF; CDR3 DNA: TGTGCCAGCAGCCCTCCCGGCCTCGGGGGGAACAATGAGCAGTTCTTC
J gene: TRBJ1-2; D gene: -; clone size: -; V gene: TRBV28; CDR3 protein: CASRVRVDGYTF; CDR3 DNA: TGTGCCAGCAGGGTCCGGGTGGATGGCTACACCTTC
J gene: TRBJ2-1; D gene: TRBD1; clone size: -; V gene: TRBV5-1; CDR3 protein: CASSLASSGGGYEQFF; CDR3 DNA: TGCGCCAGCAGCTTGGCCAGTTCAGGGGGCGGGTATGAGCAGTTCTTC
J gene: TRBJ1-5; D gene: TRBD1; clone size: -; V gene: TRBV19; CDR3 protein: CASSNRDRGHQPQHF; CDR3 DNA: TGTGCCAGTAGTAACCGGGACAGGGGTCACCAGCCCCAGCATTTT
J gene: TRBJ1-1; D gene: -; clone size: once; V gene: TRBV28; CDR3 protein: CASSPGAGRVTEAFF; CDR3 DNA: TGTGCCAGCAGCCCAGGGGCCGGGAGGGTCACTGAAGCTTTCTTT
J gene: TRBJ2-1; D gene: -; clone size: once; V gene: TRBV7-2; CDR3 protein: CASSSSSSYNEQFF; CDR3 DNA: TGTGCCAGCAGCTCTTCTAGTTCCTACAATGAGCAGTTCTTC
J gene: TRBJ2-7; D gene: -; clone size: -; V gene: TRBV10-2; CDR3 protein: CASSGRTYEQYF; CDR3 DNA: TGCGCCAGCAGTGGGAGAACCTACGAGCAGTACTTC
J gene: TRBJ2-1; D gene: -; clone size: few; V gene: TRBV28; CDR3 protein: CASRPTGLPANEQFF; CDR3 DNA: TGTGCCAGCAGACCCACCGGACTTCCGGCGAATGAGCAGTTCTTC
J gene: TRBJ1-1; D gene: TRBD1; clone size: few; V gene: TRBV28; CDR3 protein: CASSLTTGGTEAFF; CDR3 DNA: TGTGCCAGCAGTTTAACGACAGGGGGCACTGAAGCTTTCTTT
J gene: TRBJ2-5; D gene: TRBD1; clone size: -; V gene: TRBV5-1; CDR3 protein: CASSLDGSAQTTGAQETQYF; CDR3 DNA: TGCGCCAGCAGCTTGGACGGTTCAGCGCAGACGACAGGGGCCCAAGAGACCCAGTACTTC
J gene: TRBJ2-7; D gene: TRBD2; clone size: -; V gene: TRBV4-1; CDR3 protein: CASSQEWGLAYEQYF; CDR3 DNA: TGCGCCAGCAGCCAAGAGTGGGGACTAGCCTACGAGCAGTACTTC
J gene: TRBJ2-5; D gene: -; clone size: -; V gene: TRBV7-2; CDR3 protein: CASSSSRVETQYF; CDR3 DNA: TGTGCCAGCAGCTCGTCCCGCGTCGAGACCCAGTACTTC
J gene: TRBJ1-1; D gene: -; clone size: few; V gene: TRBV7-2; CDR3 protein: CASSLVHPSRDINTEAFF; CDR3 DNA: TGTGCCAGCAGCTTAGTCCACCCTTCCCGGGACATAAACACTGAAGCTTTCTTT
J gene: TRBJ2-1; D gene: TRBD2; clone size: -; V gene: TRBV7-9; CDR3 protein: CASSLGRGANNEQFF; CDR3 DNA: TGTGCCAGCAGCTTAGGGCGGGGGGCTAACAATGAGCAGTTCTTC
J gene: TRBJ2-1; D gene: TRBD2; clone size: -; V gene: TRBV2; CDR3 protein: CAGSGTGNEQFF; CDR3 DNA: TGTGCCGGGAGCGGGACTGGGAATGAGCAGTTCTTC
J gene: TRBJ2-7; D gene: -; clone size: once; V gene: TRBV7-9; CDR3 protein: CASSLQYTGSSYEQYF; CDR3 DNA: TGTGCCAGCAGCCTACAGTACACAGGGTCTTCCTACGAGCAGTACTTC
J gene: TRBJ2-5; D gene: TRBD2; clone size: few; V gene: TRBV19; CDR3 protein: CASTAGGKETQYF; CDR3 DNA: TGTGCCAGTACGGCGGGAGGCAAGGAGACCCAGTACTTC
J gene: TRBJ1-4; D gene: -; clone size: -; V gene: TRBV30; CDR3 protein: CAWGKGVGEKLFF; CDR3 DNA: TGTGCCTGGGGTAAGGGGGTTGGAGAAAAACTGTTTTTT